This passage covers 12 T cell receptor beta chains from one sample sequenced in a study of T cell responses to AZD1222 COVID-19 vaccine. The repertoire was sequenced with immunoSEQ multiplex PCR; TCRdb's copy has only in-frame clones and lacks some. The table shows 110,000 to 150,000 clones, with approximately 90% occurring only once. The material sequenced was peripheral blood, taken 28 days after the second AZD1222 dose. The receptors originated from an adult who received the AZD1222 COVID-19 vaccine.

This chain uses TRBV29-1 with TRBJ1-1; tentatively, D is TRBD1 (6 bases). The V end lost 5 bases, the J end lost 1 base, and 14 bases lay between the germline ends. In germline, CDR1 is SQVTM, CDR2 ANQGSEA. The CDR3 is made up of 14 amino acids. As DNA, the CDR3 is TGCAGCGTTACTGGGGGGGCAGGGAACACTGAAGCTTTCTTT. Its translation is CSVTGGAGNTEAFF. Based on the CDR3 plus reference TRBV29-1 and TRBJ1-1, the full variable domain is SAVISQKPSRDICQRGTSLTIQCQVDSQVTMMFWYRQQPGQSLTLIATANQGSEATYESGFVIDKFPISRPNLTFSTLTVSNMSPEDSSIYLCSVTGGAGNTEAFFGQGTRLTVV.

The CDR3 sequence is CASSAGGGTDTQYF. CDR3 in DNA: TGTGCCAGCAGTGCGGGAGGGGGCACAGATACGCAGTATTTT. V is TRBV6-4 and J is TRBJ2-3; 8 nucleotides agree with TRBD2. The ends lost 4 bases at V and 1 base at J; junction bases unmatched: 1. The CDR3 totals 14 residues. CDR1 and CDR2 (germline): MRHNA, SNTAGT.

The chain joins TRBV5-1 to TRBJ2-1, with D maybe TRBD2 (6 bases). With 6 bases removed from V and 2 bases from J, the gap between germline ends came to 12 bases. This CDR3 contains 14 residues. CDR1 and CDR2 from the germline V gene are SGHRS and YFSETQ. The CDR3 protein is CASKTGETYNEQFF. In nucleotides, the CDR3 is TGCGCCAGCAAGACGGGAGAAACCTACAATGAGCAGTTCTTC.

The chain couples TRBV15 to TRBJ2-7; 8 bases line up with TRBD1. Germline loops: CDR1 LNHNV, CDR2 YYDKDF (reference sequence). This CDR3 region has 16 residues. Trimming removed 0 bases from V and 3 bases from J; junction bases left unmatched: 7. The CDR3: CATSRDWTGPGYEQYF. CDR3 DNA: TGTGCCACCAGCAGAGATTGGACAGGGCCAGGCTACGAGCAGTACTTC.

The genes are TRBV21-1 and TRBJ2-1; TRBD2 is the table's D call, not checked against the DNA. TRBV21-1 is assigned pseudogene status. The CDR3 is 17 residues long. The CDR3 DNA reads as TGTGCCAGCAGCTTCGGCGGGGAGACTAGCGGGAGTTGTGAGCAGTTCTTC. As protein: CASSFGGETSGSCEQFF.

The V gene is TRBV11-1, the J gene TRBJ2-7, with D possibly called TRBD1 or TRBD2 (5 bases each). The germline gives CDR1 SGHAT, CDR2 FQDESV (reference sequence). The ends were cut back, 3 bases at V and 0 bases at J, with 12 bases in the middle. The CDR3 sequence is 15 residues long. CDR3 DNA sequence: TGTGCCAGCAGCTTCCGGGACGTTAGCTCCTACGAGCAGTACTTC. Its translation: CASSFRDVSSYEQYF.

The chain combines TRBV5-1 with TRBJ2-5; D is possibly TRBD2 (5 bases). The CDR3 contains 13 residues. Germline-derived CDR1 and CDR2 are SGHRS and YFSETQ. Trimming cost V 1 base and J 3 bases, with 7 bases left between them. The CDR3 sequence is CASSLFGEETQYF. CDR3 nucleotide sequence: TGCGCCAGCAGCTTGTTCGGGGAAGAGACCCAGTACTTC.

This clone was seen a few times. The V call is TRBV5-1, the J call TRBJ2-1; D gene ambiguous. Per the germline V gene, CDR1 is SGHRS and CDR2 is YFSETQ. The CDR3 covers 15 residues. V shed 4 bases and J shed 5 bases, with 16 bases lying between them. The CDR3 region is CASSVEGFQDNEQFF. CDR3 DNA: TGCGCCAGCAGCGTTGAAGGGTTTCAGGACAATGAGCAGTTCTTC.

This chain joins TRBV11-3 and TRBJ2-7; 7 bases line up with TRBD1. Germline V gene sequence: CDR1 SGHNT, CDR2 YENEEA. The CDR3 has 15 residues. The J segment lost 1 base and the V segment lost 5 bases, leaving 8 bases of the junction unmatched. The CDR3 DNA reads TGTGCCAGCAGCCTTTTCCCGGGACAGTCCTACGAGCAGTACTTC. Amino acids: CASSLFPGQSYEQYF.

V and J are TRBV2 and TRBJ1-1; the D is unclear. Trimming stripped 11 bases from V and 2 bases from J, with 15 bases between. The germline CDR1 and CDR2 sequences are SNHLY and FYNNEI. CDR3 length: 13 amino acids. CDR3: CAAAWYRNTEAFF. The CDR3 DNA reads TGTGCCGCCGCTTGGTACAGAAACACTGAAGCTTTCTTT.

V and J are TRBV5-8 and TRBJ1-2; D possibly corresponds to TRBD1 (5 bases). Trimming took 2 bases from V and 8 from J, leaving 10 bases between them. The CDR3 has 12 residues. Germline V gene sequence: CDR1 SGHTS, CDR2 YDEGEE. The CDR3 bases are TGTGCCAGCAGCTTTCGGGGCTCAGGCTACACCTTC. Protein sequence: CASSFRGSGYTF.

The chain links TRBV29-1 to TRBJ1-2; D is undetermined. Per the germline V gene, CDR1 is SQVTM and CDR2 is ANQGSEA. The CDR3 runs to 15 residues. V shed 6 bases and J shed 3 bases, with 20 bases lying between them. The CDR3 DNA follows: TGCAGCGTCAAGGTCCGGGGAGATTCAGACTATGGCTACACCTTC. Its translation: CSVKVRGDSDYGYTF.